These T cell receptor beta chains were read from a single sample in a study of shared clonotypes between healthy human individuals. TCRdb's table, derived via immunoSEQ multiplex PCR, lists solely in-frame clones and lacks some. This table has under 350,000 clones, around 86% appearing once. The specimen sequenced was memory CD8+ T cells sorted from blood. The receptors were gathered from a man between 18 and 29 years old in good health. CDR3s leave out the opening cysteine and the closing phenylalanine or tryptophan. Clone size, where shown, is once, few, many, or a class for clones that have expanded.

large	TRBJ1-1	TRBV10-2	ASSVSTLGGSQRSEAF
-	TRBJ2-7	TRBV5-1	ASSFHRDPYEQY
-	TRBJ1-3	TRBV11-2	ASSLDPIYSGNTIY
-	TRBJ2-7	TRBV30	AWSVPRERSDEQY
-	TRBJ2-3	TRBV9	ASSVEPGLTDTQY
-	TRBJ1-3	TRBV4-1	ASSQRESSGNTIY
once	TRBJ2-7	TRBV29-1	SVGSGGSEQY
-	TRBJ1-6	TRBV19	ASSPTGGNSPLH
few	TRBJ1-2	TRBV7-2	ASSSSDYGYT
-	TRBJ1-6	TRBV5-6	ASSLDQGYNSPLH
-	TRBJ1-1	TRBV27	ASSLSEGNTEAF
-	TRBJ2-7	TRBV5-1	ASSLGLAGTYEQY
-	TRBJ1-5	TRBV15	ATSRRTEHHQRPQH
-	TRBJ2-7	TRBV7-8	ASSLGGDPLYEQY
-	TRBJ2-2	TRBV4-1	ASSPSGGAAGELF
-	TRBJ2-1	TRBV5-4	ASSFGNNEQF
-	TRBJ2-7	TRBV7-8	ASSPLRGDRTSR
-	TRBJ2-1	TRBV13	ASSSGTNEYNEQF
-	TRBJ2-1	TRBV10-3	AISPPTSSYNEQF
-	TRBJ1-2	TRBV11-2	ASSPGRNYGYT
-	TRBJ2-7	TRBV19	ASSISAGGDEQY
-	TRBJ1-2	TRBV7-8	ASSVGESNYGYT
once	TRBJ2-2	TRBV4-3	ASSQDLGQGEAGELF
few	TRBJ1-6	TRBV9	ASSVGRPGNSPLH
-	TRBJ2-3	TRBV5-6	ASSGPAEYTDTQY
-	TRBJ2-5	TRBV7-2	ASSPPYLAGAETQY
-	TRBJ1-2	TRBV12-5	ASGLAKRHFYGYT
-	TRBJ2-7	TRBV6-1	ASRPLTDPTNVQY
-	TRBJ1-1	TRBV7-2	ASSLLNTEAF
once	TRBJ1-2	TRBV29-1	SVWTGRNYGYT
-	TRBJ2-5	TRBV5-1	ASSWPERGEETQY
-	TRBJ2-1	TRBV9	ASSEEAGVYNEQF
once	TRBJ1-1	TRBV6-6	ASKRDSYTEAF
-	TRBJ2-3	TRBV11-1	ASSLYGGAEDTQY
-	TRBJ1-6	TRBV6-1	ASRGPTGGSPLH
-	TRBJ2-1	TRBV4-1	ASSLQIINEQF
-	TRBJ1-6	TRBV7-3	ASSSEPNWNSPLH
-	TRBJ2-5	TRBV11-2	ASSLATETQY
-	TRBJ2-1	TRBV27	ASSLLGNNEQF
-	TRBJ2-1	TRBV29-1	SVELMPGTEHNEQF
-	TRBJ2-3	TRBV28	ASMYPSSMVDTQY
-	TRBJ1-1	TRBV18	ASSPINGMNTEAF
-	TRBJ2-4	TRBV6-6	ASSVTAAKNIQY
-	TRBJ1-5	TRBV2	ASSEGLQNQPQH
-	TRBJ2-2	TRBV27	ASSLVAGAGELF
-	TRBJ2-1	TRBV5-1	ASSLERIYYNEQF
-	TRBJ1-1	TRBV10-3	AISDSWPEAF
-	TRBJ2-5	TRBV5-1	ASSLVAREVQETQY
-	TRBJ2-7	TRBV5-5	ASSLPAGDYEQY
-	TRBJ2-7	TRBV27	ASSLYPGDSSYEQY
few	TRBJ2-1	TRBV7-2	ASSLRTSGQSYNEQF
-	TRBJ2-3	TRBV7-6	ASSLAGGIDTQY
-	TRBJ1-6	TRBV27	ASSLGVQGRASPLH